The 5 T cell receptor beta chains given below trace back to one sample, sequenced in a study of blood T cells in healthy people across ages. The second PCR ran about 6 to 12 cycles with a sample-barcoded 5' primer and J-beta primers. MiXCR, run by TCRdb on the 5' RACE reads, gives a single entry per CDR3 protein. The sample has fewer than 650,000 distinct CDR3 sequences; about a quarter are singletons. These sequences were also reported in another study, on T cells of mothers and their children.

Sample: blood. These TCRs come from a boy aged 2 to 10 in good health.

In the case of this clonotype: A read error may account for a junction end that differs from germline. The chain has TRBV29-1 and TRBJ2-6; the D call may be TRBD1 or TRBD2 (5 bases each). In germline, CDR1 is SQVTM, CDR2 ANQGSEA. The CDR3 is made up of 14 amino acids. The CDR3 here is CSVLNGGGSNVLSF. Here the CDR3 DNA reads TGCAGCGTCCTCAACGGTGGGGGTTCCAACGTCCTGAGTTTC.

In its sample, this clonotype was seen a few times. This chain links TRBV7-9 with TRBJ1-2; D not certain. This CDR3 has 14 residues. Deletions cut 6 bases from V and 4 bases from J, with 15 bases between. Germline values: CDR1 SEHNR, CDR2 FQNEAQ (reference sequence). CDR3 nucleotide sequence: TGTGCCAGCAGTTTTCCCGGGGAGGGCTATGGCTACACCTTC. Amino acid sequence: CASSFPGEGYGYTF.

The chain couples TRBV7-8 to TRBJ2-5, with a tentative D call TRBD2 (5 bases). Germline lookup yields CDR1 SGHVS and CDR2 FQNEAQ. The CDR3 loop spans 13 amino acids. Trimming removed 1 base at V and 11 bases at J, with 14 bases between. The chain's CDR3 is CASSLELGIEQYF. The CDR3 nucleotides read TGTGCCAGCAGCTTAGAACTAGGGATAGAGCAGTACTTC. Combining the CDR3 with reference TRBV7-8 and TRBJ2-5 gives the whole variable domain GAGVSQSPRYKVAKRGQDVALRCDPISGHVSLFWYQQALGQGPEFLTYFQNEAQLDKSGLPSDRFFAERPEGSVSTLKIQRTQQEDSAVYLCASSLELGIEQYFGPGTRLLVL.

The CDR3, as DNA: TGTGCCAGCAGCTTAGACGGTCGGGATTGGAAGCAGTACTTC. Translating it yields CASSLDGRDWKQYF. V usage is TRBV11-2 and J usage is TRBJ2-7, with D possibly TRBD2 on 5 matching bases. V was shortened by 0 bases and J by 8 bases, with 14 bases between the two germline ends. The CDR3 is 14 amino acids. Looked up from germline, CDR1 is SGHAT and CDR2 is FQNNGV. The variable domain in full, with the rest retrieved from reference TRBV11-2 and TRBJ2-7, is EAGVAQSPRYKIIEKRQSVAFWCNPISGHATLYWYQQILGQGPKLLIQFQNNGVVDDSQLPKDRFSAERLKGVDSTLKIQPAKLEDSAVYLCASSLDGRDWKQYFGPGTRLTVT.

V gene TRBV18 combines with J gene TRBJ2-3; 13 nucleotides agree with TRBD2. The CDR3 is 16 amino acids. After removal of 4 bases from V and 2 bases from J, the junction contained 3 bases not matched to a gene. Germline assignment: CDR1 KGHSH and CDR2 LQKENI. The CDR3 coding sequence is TGTGCCAGCTCACGGGGACTAGCGGGGAACACAGATACGCAGTATTTT. Its protein product is CASSRGLAGNTDTQYF.